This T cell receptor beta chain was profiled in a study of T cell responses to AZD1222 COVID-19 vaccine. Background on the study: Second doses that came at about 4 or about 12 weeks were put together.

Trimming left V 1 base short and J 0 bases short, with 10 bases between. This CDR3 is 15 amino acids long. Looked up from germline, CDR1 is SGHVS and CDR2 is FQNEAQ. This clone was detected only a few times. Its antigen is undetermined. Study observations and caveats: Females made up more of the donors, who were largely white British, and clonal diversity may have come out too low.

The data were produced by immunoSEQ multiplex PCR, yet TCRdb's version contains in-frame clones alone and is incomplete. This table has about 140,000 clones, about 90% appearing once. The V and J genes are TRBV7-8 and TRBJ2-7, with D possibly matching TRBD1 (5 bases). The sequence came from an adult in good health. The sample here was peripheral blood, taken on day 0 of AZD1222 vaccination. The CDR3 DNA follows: TGTGCCAGCAGCTTAGGGTCAGGGAACTCCTACGAGCAGTACTTC. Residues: CASSLGSGNSYEQYF.